The table lists the clone carrying this T cell receptor (beta chain) with many counts. Its antigen is still unknown. Each CDR3 protein is one row after TCRdb ran MiXCR on the 5' RACE reads. The profile shows roughly 30,000 distinct CDR3 sequences, 5% to 5.5% of them singletons. CDR1 is SGDLS and CDR2 is YYNGEE in the germline V gene. The CDR3 has 16 amino acids. Trimming stripped 4 bases from V and 5 bases from J, with 21 bases between. This record belongs to a study of CD8 T cells in ankylosing spondylitis. General study results and limits: The disease-linked clones had a CD8+ phenotype and low blood frequencies.

The gene calls are TRBV9 and TRBJ2-5; D tentatively fits TRBD1 or TRBD2 (6 bases each). The receptor's source is a female donor with ankylosing spondylitis or in good health (not recorded which). Sequenced material: blood, either unsorted or a sorted T cell fraction (not recorded which). The CDR3 reads CASSPKGDSQWETQYF. As DNA, the CDR3 is TGTGCCAGCAGCCCTAAGGGGGACTCTCAATGGGAGACCCAGTACTTC. Drawing the rest from reference TRBV9 and TRBJ2-5, the complete variable domain is DSGVTQTPKHLITATGQRVTLRCSPRSGDLSVYWYQQSLDQGLQFLIQYYNGEERAKGNILERFSAQQFPDLHSELNLSSLELGDSALYFCASSPKGDSQWETQYFGPGTRLLVL.